This T cell receptor (beta chain) originates from a study of shared clonotypes between healthy human individuals. Germline-derived CDR1 and CDR2 are SGHRS and YFSETQ. Trimming shortened V by 4 bases and J by 2 bases, and 16 bases separated the two germline ends. This CDR3 is built from 15 residues. The protocol was immunoSEQ multiplex PCR, while the TCRdb copy is restricted to in-frame clones and leaves out a portion. The table lists roughly 2.2 million clones, approximately 93% of them singletons. The chain carries TRBV5-1 and TRBJ2-7; the D gene could be TRBD1 or TRBD2 (5 bases each). Sample: naive CD4+ T cells from PBMCs. Subset in this sample: CD45RA+ positively selected. The clonotype comes from a man aged 18 to 29 in good health. Some clones in this sample may be carry-over from other donors' samples. The CDR3 spells CASSPSGTVPYEQYF. The DNA of the CDR3 is TGCGCCAGCAGCCCGTCAGGGACGGTGCCCTACGAGCAGTACTTC.